The subject of this entry is one T cell receptor beta chain. Its antigen is not known. The data are from a study of tumor-infiltrating lymphocytes in primary liver carcinoma. Unsorted bulk tissue, roughly 20-32 mg of it, served as the source for co-extraction of RNA and DNA. Every one of the tumor samples had a viable tumor cell content above 85%. Findings and caveats of the study: Tumors reached a significantly greater top-250-clone fraction than blood did (p = 0.039). Tumor-adjacent and tumor-blood pairs displayed less overlap than did pairs of tumor regions.

Germline V gene data show CDR1 as MNHEY and CDR2 as SVGAGI. Trimming pared 6 bases from V and 13 bases from J, leaving 25 bases between. This CDR3 has 15 residues. The input was around 530 ng total RNA; TCR beta cDNA was made from it with a constant-region primer. The TCR beta library was amplified through three nested multiplex PCR rounds in a modified ARM-PCR procedure. Forward primers for TRBV1-TRBV30 and a C-beta reverse primer served the first two PCR rounds, at approximately 10 cycles each. TCRdb analysed the multiplex PCR reads with MiXCR anew, one entry per CDR3 protein. The data contain approximately 73,000 distinct CDR3 sequences, 60% to 75% of them singletons.

The gene calls are TRBV6-5 and TRBJ2-1; D might be TRBD2 (5 bases). Sequencing input: liver tumor tissue from sampling region 4. Sample subset: tumor region T4, right-lateral pole. This receptor was taken from a man aged 35 to 55 with primary liver carcinoma and hepatitis B virus infection. The CDR3 bases are TGTGCCAGCAGCGCGAGGGAGAGCTCCTACAGTGAACAGTTCTTC. This encodes CASSARESSYSEQFF.